These 30 T cell receptor beta chains came from one sample sequenced in a study of cytomegalovirus exposure and HLA in healthy donors. PCR was performed using 60 Vbeta and 13 Jbeta primers. The table came from immunoSEQ multiplex PCR; TCRdb's copy has only in-frame clones and leaves some out. The top ten hold around 5.5% of the sample, which has about 130,000 clones, around 8.5% seen once. The sequenced material came from PBMCs. All receptors come from a middle-aged man in good health and CMV-seronegative.

This chain uses TRBV6-6 with TRBJ1-6, with D unresolved. The CDR3 contains 15 residues. The germline V gene encodes CDR1 MNHNY and CDR2 SVGAGI (reference sequence). V gave up 0 bases and J gave up 9 bases, with 12 bases separating them. CDR3: CASSYSTPRGSPLHF. DNA for the CDR3: TGTGCCAGCAGTTACTCGACGCCCCGGGGTTCACCCCTCCACTTT.

This chain links TRBV5-1 with TRBJ2-7; 7 bases are shared with TRBD1. V lost 4 bases to trimming and J lost 0 bases; unmatched junction nucleotides: 4. The CDR3 runs 14 residues. The germline gives CDR1 SGHRS, CDR2 YFSETQ. CDR3 sequence: CASSRGQASYEQYF. CDR3 DNA sequence: TGCGCCAGCAGCCGTGGACAGGCCTCCTACGAGCAGTACTTC.

This clone has a handful of counts. V gene TRBV7-9 combines with J gene TRBJ1-4, with D uncertain. Deletions cut 5 bases from V and 0 bases from J, with 7 bases between. CDR1 is SEHNR and CDR2 is FQNEAQ in the germline V gene (reference sequence). CDR3 length equals 14 residues. The CDR3 loop is CASSHSATNEKLFF. The CDR3 DNA sequence: TGTGCCAGCAGCCACAGTGCAACTAATGAAAAACTGTTTTTT.

V usage is TRBV18 and J usage is TRBJ2-1; D gene unclear. The CDR3 covers 12 residues. The V end lost 0 bases, the J end lost 8 bases, and 5 bases lay between the germline ends. Germline CDR1 reads KGHSH; CDR2 reads LQKENI. CDR3 in amino acids: CASSPPSYEQFF. CDR3 sequence (DNA): TGTGCCAGCTCACCACCCTCTTATGAGCAGTTCTTC.

This clone was found a few times. This sequence joins TRBV7-6 and TRBJ1-4; D is perhaps TRBD1 (5 bases). The CDR3 spans 15 residues. Germline CDR1 and CDR2: SGHVS and FNYEAQ. The V and J ends lost 5 bases and 10 bases respectively, with 20 bases between them. CDR3 residues: CASSLNRKLTGKLFF. The CDR3 coding sequence is TGTGCCAGCAGCCTCAACAGGAAATTGACGGGAAAACTGTTTTTT. Drawing the rest from reference TRBV7-6 and TRBJ1-4, the complete variable domain is GAGVSQSPRYKVTKRGQDVALRCDPISGHVSLYWYRQALGQGPEFLTYFNYEAQQDKSGLPNDRFSAERPEGSISTLTIQRTEQRDSAMYRCASSLNRKLTGKLFFGSGTQLSVL.

Only a few counts were recorded for this clone. The rearrangement links TRBV6-1 to TRBJ2-5, with 7 bases matching TRBD2. Germline loops: CDR1 MNHNS, CDR2 SASEGT. The CDR3 length is 15 residues. The V gene end was trimmed by 2 bases and the J gene end by 1 base; junction bases not matched to a gene: 4. This CDR3 reads CASSETRGVQETQYF. As DNA, the CDR3 is TGTGCCAGCAGTGAAACCCGGGGGGTCCAAGAGACCCAGTACTTC.

The V and J genes are TRBV6-5 and TRBJ1-2; perhaps TRBD1 as D (6 bases). Germline V lookup: CDR1 MNHEY, CDR2 SVGAGI. Trimming removed 0 bases at V and 1 base at J, with 9 bases between. This CDR3 has 15 residues. For the CDR3, the DNA is TGTGCCAGCAGTTACTCGAAAGGGGGTAACTATGGCTACACCTTC. This codes for CASSYSKGGNYGYTF.

The chain recombines TRBV28 with TRBJ1-3; TRBD1 agrees at 7 bases. Germline values: CDR1 MDHEN, CDR2 SYDVKM. V dropped 5 bases and J dropped 4; count of bases not matched to a gene: 2. CDR3 size: 13 residues. The CDR3 DNA sequence: TGTGCCAGCAGTGAGGGACAGGGAAACACCATATATTTT. Translating it yields CASSEGQGNTIYF.

This clone appeared a few times. This chain uses TRBV6-5 with TRBJ1-1; TRBD1 matches at 10 bases. CDR3 length: 14 amino acids. In germline, CDR1 is MNHEY, CDR2 SVGAGI. The junction had 5 bases not matched to a gene; V was cut back by 6 bases and J by 4 bases. CDR3 coding DNA: TGTGCCAGCAGAGCGGACAGGGGGGCCACTGAAGCTTTCTTT. This sequence encodes CASRADRGATEAFF.

J is TRBJ2-3 and V is TRBV6-5; TRBD2 agrees at 8 bases. CDR1 MNHEY and CDR2 SVGAGI come from the germline V gene. Trimming cost V 2 bases and J 6 bases; bases outside gene matches: 10. The CDR3 length is 16 residues. CDR3 sequence: CASSYGAGGLADTQYF. The CDR3 nucleotides are TGTGCCAGCAGTTACGGGGCGGGGGGCTTGGCGGATACGCAGTATTTT.

The chain links TRBV9 to TRBJ1-6; 10 bases are shared with TRBD1. Trimming took 1 base from V and 11 from J; bases not matched to a gene: 15. The CDR3 covers 18 residues. The germline CDR1 and CDR2 sequences are SGDLS and YYNGEE. This CDR3 is CASSVSSGTGASGAPLHF. CDR3 bases: TGTGCCAGCAGCGTATCTAGTGGGACAGGGGCCTCCGGGGCACCCCTCCACTTT.

Only a few counts were recorded for this clone. The V gene is TRBV5-1, the J gene TRBJ2-7; D unclear. Germline-derived CDR1 and CDR2 are SGHRS and YFSETQ. This CDR3 contains 14 residues. The V gene lost 4 bases and the J gene lost 0 bases, with 11 bases spanning the gap. The CDR3 region has the DNA TGCGCCAGCAGCCTCGGAGTACTCTCCTACGAGCAGTACTTC. This encodes CASSLGVLSYEQYF.

In this sample, this clone turned up a few times. The chain carries TRBV7-2 and TRBJ2-1; weak D call: TRBD1 (5 bases). V gave up 2 bases and J gave up 7 bases, with 12 bases separating them. This CDR3 is 14 amino acids long. The germline V gene has CDR1 SGHTA and CDR2 FQGNSA. The CDR3 sequence is CASSLPGIWNEQFF. For the CDR3, the DNA is TGTGCCAGCAGCTTACCAGGGATCTGGAATGAGCAGTTCTTC.

The genes are TRBV5-1 and TRBJ1-2; 12 bases agree with TRBD1. Germline lookup yields CDR1 SGHRS and CDR2 YFSETQ. This CDR3 contains 17 residues. V shed 0 bases, J shed 8 bases, and the junction held 11 bases outside the gene matches. CDR3 loop: CASSLESPGQGARGYTF. Written as DNA, the CDR3 is TGCGCCAGCAGCTTGGAGTCGCCGGGACAGGGGGCGCGAGGCTACACCTTC.

V and J are TRBV5-1 and TRBJ1-1; D is possibly TRBD1 (5 bases). The ends were cut back, 0 bases at V and 5 bases at J, with 5 bases in the middle. The CDR3 runs 12 residues. CDR1 and CDR2 from the germline V gene are SGHRS and YFSETQ. This CDR3 reads CASSLEGTEAFF. In DNA, the CDR3 is TGCGCCAGCAGCTTGGAGGGGACTGAAGCTTTCTTT.

This chain joins TRBV28 and TRBJ2-7, with TRBD2 matching over 7 bases. J gave up 3 bases and V 7 bases, and 9 bases lay outside the gene matches. The germline gives CDR1 MDHEN, CDR2 SYDVKM. The length of the CDR3 is 14 residues. CDR3 in DNA: TGTGCCAGCATCCCAGGGAGGGCTATCTACGAGCAGTACTTC. This translates into CASIPGRAIYEQYF.

This chain joins TRBV6-1 and TRBJ2-5; 7 bases align to TRBD1. V gave up 2 bases and J gave up 4 bases; unmatched junction bases: 4. Germline assignment: CDR1 MNHNS and CDR2 SASEGT. The CDR3 has 14 amino acids. The CDR3 region is CASSESRDRETQYF. The CDR3 DNA follows: TGTGCCAGCAGTGAATCCCGGGACAGAGAGACCCAGTACTTC.

This clone occurred a few times. This chain's CDR3 is CASSLATGDYEQYF. The CDR3 region has the DNA TGCGCCAGCAGCTTGGCGACAGGGGACTACGAGCAGTACTTC. V usage is TRBV5-1 and J usage is TRBJ2-7; TRBD1 matches at 8 bases. This CDR3 has 14 amino acids. After removal of 0 bases from V and 3 bases from J, the junction contained 2 bases not matched to a gene. CDR1 is SGHRS and CDR2 is YFSETQ in the germline V gene.

The gene calls are TRBV4-2 and TRBJ2-2, with TRBD2 matching over 8 bases. Trimming removed 3 bases from V and 5 bases from J; junction bases left unmatched: 5. This CDR3 is built from 15 residues. Germline-derived CDR1 and CDR2 are LGHNA and YNFKEQ. The CDR3 protein is CASSQIAGRTGELFF. In DNA, the CDR3 is TGTGCCAGCAGCCAGATAGCGGGGCGGACCGGGGAGCTGTTTTTT.

This chain joins TRBV6-6 and TRBJ1-3; TRBD1 is a possible D gene (5 bases). V was pared by 6 bases and J by 0 bases, with 12 bases between. Per the germline V gene, CDR1 is MNHNY and CDR2 is SVGAGI (reference sequence). The CDR3 totals 15 residues. The CDR3 DNA reads as TGTGCCAGCAGCTTACAGGCCCCCTCTGGAAACACCATATATTTT. Protein product: CASSLQAPSGNTIYF.

The V and J genes are TRBV4-1 and TRBJ1-1, with D possibly being TRBD1 (6 bases). The germline gives CDR1 MGHRA, CDR2 YSYEKL. There are 17 residues in the CDR3. V was trimmed by 0 bases and J by 5 bases, leaving 19 bases between them. Here the CDR3 DNA reads TGCGCCAGCAGCCAAGACCAGGGGTGGGGGGGGGAAACTGAAGCTTTCTTT. Amino acid sequence: CASSQDQGWGGETEAFF.

Only a few counts were recorded for this clone. The chain carries TRBV5-1 and TRBJ1-6; D gene unclear. Per the germline V gene, CDR1 is SGHRS and CDR2 is YFSETQ. V lost 0 bases, J lost 2 bases, and 9 bases lay in between. The CDR3 is 16 residues long. CDR3 protein: CASSLVGFAYNSPLHF. Written as DNA, the CDR3 is TGCGCCAGCAGCTTGGTCGGGTTCGCCTATAATTCACCCCTCCACTTT. The variable domain in full, with the rest retrieved from reference TRBV5-1 and TRBJ1-6, is KAGVTQTPRYLIKTRGQQVTLSCSPISGHRSVSWYQQTPGQGLQFLFEYFSETQRNKGNFPGRFSGRQFSNSRSEMNVSTLELGDSALYLCASSLVGFAYNSPLHFGNGTRLTVT.

This clone has just a few counts. The chain carries TRBV15 and TRBJ1-3; 9 bases map to TRBD1. CDR1 and CDR2 (germline): LNHNV, YYDKDF (reference sequence). J lost 1 base, V lost 3 bases, and 4 bases had no gene match. This CDR3 has 16 residues. CDR3 amino acids: CATSRNRGLSGNTIYF. CDR3 bases: TGTGCCACCAGCAGGAACAGGGGGCTGTCTGGAAACACCATATATTTT. Variable domain in full (rest from reference TRBV15 and TRBJ1-3): DAMVIQNPRYQVTQFGKPVTLSCSQTLNHNVMYWYQQKSSQAPKLLFHYYDKDFNNEADTPDNFQSRRPNTSFCFLDIRSPGLGDTAMYLCATSRNRGLSGNTIYFGEGSWLTVV.

This clone was seen more than once but under ten times. The rearrangement links TRBV10-3 to TRBJ2-7, with a weak D call TRBD1 (6 bases). The ends were cut back, 3 bases at V and 5 bases at J, with 17 bases in the middle. Germline lookup yields CDR1 ENHRY and CDR2 SYGVKD. CDR3 length: 15 residues. CDR3 coding DNA: TGTGCCATCAGTGACAGAACCCAGGGGACCCACGAGCAGTACTTC. Translated: CAISDRTQGTHEQYF.

The gene calls are TRBV5-6 and TRBJ2-7; 8 positions match TRBD2. CDR1 and CDR2 (germline): SGHDT, YYEEEE. The CDR3 spans 14 residues. V dropped 4 bases and J dropped 2; count of bases not matched to a gene: 5. CDR3 protein: CASSSGLATYEQYF. As DNA, the CDR3 is TGTGCCAGCAGCAGTGGACTAGCAACCTACGAGCAGTACTTC.

This clone was detected only a few times. The rearrangement uses TRBV28 and TRBJ1-2; D is unclear. The CDR3 totals 11 residues. Per the germline V gene, CDR1 is MDHEN and CDR2 is SYDVKM. Trimming removed 6 bases from V and 2 bases from J, with 4 bases in between. CDR3 residues: CASRQNYGYTF. The DNA for the CDR3 is TGTGCCAGCAGGCAGAACTATGGCTACACCTTC.

Note on this clone: Additional DNA sequences in this sample encode the identical CDR3. The gene calls are TRBV6-5 and TRBJ1-5; TRBD1 might be the D (6 bases). Germline CDR1 and CDR2: MNHEY and SVGAGI. There are 14 residues in the CDR3. With 8 bases removed from V and 6 bases from J, the gap between germline ends came to 17 bases. The CDR3 reads CASSPTGSGQPQHF. In nucleotides, the CDR3 is TGTGCCAGCTCCCCGACAGGCAGTGGTCAGCCCCAGCATTTT.

The chain combines TRBV29-1 with TRBJ1-1; no clear D. The V gene lost 6 bases and the J gene lost 6 bases, with 8 bases spanning the gap. Per germline, CDR1 SQVTM and CDR2 ANQGSEA. This CDR3 is 10 amino acids long. This chain's CDR3 is CSVLYPEAFF. The CDR3 bases are TGCAGCGTCCTATACCCTGAAGCTTTCTTT.

This clone was seen more than once but under ten times. The chain has TRBV7-2 and TRBJ2-3; 14 bases agree with TRBD2. This CDR3 region has 14 residues. Germline loops: CDR1 SGHTA, CDR2 FQGNSA. V was pared by 5 bases and J by 11 bases, with 6 bases of the junction left unmatched. The CDR3 reads CASSQGLAGVQQYF. The CDR3 region has the DNA TGTGCCAGCAGCCAGGGACTAGCGGGGGTCCAGCAGTATTTT.

The genes are TRBV6-7 and TRBJ1-2, with 8 bases fitting TRBD1. TRBV6-7 is labeled an ORF, and its function is uncertain. V was clipped by 0 bases and J by 4 bases; unmatched bases: 4. CDR3 length: 15 residues. CDR3 nucleotide sequence: TGTGCCAGCAGTTACTCGACAGGGGCTCCCTATGGCTACACCTTC. Encoded protein: CASSYSTGAPYGYTF.